This T cell receptor (beta chain) was sequenced during a study of OX40 agonist ivuxolimab in advanced cancers. Germline CDR1 reads SGHRS; CDR2 reads YFSETQ. The CDR3 runs to 17 residues. The V and J ends lost 2 bases and 0 bases, in that order; junction bases with no gene match: 8. Sequenced by immunoSEQ multiplex PCR; TCRdb stores in-frame clones only, minus some. The sample holds some 86,000 clones, approximately 86% seen once. This material consisted of CD4+ or CD8+ T cells sorted from blood, taken in a trial of the OX40 agonist ivuxolimab. V usage is TRBV5-1 and J usage is TRBJ2-1; 7 bases match TRBD2. This TCR was sampled from an adult with an advanced solid tumor such as melanoma, head and neck, liver or kidney cancer. Here the CDR3 DNA reads TGCGCCAGCAGCTTACATAGCGGGTTTTCCTCCTACAATGAGCAGTTCTTC. Amino acid sequence: CASSLHSGFSSYNEQFF. The full variable domain, rest sourced from reference TRBV5-1 and TRBJ2-1, is KAGVTQTPRYLIKTRGQQVTLSCSPISGHRSVSWYQQTPGQGLQFLFEYFSETQRNKGNFPGRFSGRQFSNSRSEMNVSTLELGDSALYLCASSLHSGFSSYNEQFFGPGTRLTVL.